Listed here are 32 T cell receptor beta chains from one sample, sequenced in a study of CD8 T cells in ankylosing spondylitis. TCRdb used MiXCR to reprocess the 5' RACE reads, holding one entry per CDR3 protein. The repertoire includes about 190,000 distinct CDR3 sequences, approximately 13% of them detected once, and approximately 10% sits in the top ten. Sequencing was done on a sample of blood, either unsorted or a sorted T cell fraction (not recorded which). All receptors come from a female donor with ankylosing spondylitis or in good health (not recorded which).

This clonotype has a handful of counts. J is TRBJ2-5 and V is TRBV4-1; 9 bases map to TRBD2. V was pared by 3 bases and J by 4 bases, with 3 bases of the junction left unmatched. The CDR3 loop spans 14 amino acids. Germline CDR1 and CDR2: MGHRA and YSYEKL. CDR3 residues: CASSHIAGVETQYF. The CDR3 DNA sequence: TGCGCCAGCAGCCACATAGCGGGAGTAGAGACCCAGTACTTC.

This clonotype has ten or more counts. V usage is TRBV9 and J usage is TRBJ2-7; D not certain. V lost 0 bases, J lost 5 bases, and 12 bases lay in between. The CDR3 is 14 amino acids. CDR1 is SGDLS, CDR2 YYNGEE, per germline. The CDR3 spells CASSVDGRKDEQYF. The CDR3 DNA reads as TGTGCCAGCAGCGTAGATGGTAGAAAAGACGAGCAGTACTTC.

The DNA of the CDR3 is TGTGCCAGCTCACCACCGTCCAGAGCAGAGACCCAGTACTTC. Its protein is CASSPPSRAETQYF. The rearrangement joins TRBV18 to TRBJ2-5, with unresolved D. CDR3 length equals 14 residues. Trimming removed 0 bases from V and 4 bases from J, with 9 bases in between. Germline V CDR1 and CDR2: KGHSH, LQKENI. The whole variable domain, filled in from reference TRBV18 and TRBJ2-5, reads NAGVMQNPRHLVRRRGQEARLRCSPMKGHSHVYWYRQLPEEGLKFMVYLQKENIIDESGMPKERFSAEFPKEGPSILRIQQVVRGDSAAYFCASSPPSRAETQYFGPGTRLLVL.

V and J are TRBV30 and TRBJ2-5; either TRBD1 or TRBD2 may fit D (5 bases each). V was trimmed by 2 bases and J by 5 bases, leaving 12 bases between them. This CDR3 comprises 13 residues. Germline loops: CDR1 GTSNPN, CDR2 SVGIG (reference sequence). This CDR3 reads CAWSQGKRETQYF. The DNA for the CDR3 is TGTGCCTGGAGTCAGGGAAAGCGGGAGACCCAGTACTTC. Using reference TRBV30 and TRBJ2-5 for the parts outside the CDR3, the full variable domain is SQTIHQWPATLVQPVGSPLSLECTVEGTSNPNLYWYRQAAGRGLQLLFYSVGIGQISSEVPQNLSASRPQDRQFILSSKKLLLSDSGFYLCAWSQGKRETQYFGPGTRLLVL.

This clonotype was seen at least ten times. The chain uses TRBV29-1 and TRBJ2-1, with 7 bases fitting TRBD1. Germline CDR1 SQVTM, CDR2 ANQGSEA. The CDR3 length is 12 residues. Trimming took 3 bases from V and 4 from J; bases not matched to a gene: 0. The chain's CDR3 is CSVEGQYNEQFF. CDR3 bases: TGCAGCGTTGAGGGACAGTACAATGAGCAGTTCTTC.

CDR3 region: CASSYEKSLGINEQFF. Written as DNA, the CDR3 is TGTGCCAGCAGTTACGAGAAGAGCCTCGGGATCAATGAGCAGTTCTTC. The chain joins TRBV6-5 to TRBJ2-1, with a weak D call TRBD2 (5 bases). This CDR3 has 16 residues. The germline CDR1 and CDR2 sequences are MNHEY and SVGAGI. V shed 2 bases and J shed 6 bases, with 17 bases lying between them.

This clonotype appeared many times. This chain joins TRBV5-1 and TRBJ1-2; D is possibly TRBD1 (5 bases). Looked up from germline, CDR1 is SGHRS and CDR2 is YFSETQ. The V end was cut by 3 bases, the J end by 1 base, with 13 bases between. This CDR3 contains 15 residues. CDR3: CASSSRDGRNYGYTF. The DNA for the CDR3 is TGCGCCAGCAGCTCCCGGGACGGCCGTAACTATGGCTACACCTTC. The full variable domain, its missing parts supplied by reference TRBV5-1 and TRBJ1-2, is KAGVTQTPRYLIKTRGQQVTLSCSPISGHRSVSWYQQTPGQGLQFLFEYFSETQRNKGNFPGRFSGRQFSNSRSEMNVSTLELGDSALYLCASSSRDGRNYGYTFGSGTRLTVV.

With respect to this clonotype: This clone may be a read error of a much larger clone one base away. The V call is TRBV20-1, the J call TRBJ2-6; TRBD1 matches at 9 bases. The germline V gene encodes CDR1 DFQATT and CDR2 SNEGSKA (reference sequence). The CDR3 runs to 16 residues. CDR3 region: CCATGGEISGANVLTF. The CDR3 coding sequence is TGCTGTGCTACAGGGGGCGAAATCTCTGGGGCCAACGTCCTGACTTTC.

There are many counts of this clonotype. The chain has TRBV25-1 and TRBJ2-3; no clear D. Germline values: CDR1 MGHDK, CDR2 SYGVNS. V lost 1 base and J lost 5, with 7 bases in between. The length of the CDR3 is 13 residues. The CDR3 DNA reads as TGTGCCAGCAGTGAATTTCCGGTAGATACGCAGTATTTT. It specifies CASSEFPVDTQYF.

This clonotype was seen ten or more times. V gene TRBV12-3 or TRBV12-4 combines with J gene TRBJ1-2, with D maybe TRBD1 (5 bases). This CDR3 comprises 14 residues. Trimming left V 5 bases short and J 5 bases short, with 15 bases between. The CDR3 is CASSGSGTPYGYTF. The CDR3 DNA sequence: TGTGCCAGCAGTGGGAGCGGGACTCCGTATGGCTACACCTTC.

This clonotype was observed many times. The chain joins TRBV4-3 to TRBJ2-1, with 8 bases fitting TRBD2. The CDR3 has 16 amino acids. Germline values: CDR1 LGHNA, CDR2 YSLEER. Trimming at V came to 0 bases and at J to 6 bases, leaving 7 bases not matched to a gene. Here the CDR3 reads CASSQDWSGSGNEQFF. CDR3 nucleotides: TGCGCCAGCAGCCAAGATTGGAGCGGGAGTGGCAATGAGCAGTTCTTC.

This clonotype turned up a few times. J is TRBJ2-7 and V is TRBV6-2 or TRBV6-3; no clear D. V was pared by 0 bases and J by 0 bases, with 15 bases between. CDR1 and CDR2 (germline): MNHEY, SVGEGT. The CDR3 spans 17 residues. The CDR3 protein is CASSYSISRKNSYEQYF. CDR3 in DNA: TGTGCCAGCAGTTACTCGATCTCCCGGAAAAACTCCTACGAGCAGTACTTC.

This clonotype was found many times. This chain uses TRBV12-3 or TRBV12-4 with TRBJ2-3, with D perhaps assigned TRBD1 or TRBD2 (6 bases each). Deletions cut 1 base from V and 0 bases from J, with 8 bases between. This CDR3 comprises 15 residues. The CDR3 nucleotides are TGTGCCAGCAGTTTAGGGGGGGCAAGCACAGATACGCAGTATTTT. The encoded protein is CASSLGGASTDTQYF.

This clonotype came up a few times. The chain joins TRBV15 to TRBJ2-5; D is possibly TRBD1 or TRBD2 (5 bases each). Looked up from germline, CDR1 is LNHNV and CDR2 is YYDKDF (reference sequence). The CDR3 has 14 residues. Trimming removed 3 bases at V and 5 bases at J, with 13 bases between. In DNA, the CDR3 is TGTGCCACCAGCAGGGTGGGGGATCGGGAGACCCAGTACTTC. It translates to CATSRVGDRETQYF.

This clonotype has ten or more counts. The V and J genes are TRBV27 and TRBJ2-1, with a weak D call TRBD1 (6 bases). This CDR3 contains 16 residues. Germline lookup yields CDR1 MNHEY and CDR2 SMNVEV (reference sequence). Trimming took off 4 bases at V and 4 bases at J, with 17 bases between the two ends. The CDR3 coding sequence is TGTGCCAGCAGTTACCTCCTTACAGGGACGTACAATGAGCAGTTCTTC. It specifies CASSYLLTGTYNEQFF.

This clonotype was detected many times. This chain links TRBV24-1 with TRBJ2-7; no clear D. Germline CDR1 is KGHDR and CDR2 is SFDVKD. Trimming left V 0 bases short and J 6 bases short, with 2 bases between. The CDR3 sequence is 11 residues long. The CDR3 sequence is CATSDLREQYF. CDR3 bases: TGTGCCACCAGTGATTTGCGCGAGCAGTACTTC.

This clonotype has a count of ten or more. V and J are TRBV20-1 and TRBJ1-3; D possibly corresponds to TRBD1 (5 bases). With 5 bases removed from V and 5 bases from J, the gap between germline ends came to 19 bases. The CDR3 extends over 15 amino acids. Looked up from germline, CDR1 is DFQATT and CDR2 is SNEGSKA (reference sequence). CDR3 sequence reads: CSAQIRGPQRNTIYF. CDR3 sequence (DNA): TGCAGTGCTCAGATTAGGGGACCCCAACGAAACACCATATATTTT.

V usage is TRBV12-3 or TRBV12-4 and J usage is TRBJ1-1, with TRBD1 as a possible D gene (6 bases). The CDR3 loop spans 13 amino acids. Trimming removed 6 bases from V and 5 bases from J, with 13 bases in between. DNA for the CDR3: TGTGCCAGCAGCCGACAGGTTTCGACTGAAGCTTTCTTT. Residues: CASSRQVSTEAFF.

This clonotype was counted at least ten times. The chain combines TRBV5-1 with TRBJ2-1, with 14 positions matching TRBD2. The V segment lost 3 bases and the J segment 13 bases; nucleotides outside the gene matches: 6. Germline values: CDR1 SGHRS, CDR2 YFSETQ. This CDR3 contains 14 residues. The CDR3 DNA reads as TGCGCCAGCAGCTCCGGGACTAGCGGGAGCCACCAGTTCTTC. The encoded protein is CASSSGTSGSHQFF.

Here the CDR3 reads CASSPRGQGVMNTEAFF. The CDR3 bases are TGTGCCAGCAGTCCTAGGGGGCAGGGGGTAATGAACACTGAAGCTTTCTTT. The genes are TRBV12-3 or TRBV12-4 and TRBJ1-1, with 7 bases fitting TRBD1. CDR3 length: 17 residues. V lost 5 bases, J lost 0 bases, and 12 bases stayed unmatched.

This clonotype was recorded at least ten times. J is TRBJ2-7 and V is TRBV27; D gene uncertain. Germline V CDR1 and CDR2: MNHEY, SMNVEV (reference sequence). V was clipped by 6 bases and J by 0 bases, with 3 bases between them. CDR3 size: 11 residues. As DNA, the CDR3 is TGTGCCAGCAGAGACTCCTACGAGCAGTACTTC. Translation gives CASRDSYEQYF.

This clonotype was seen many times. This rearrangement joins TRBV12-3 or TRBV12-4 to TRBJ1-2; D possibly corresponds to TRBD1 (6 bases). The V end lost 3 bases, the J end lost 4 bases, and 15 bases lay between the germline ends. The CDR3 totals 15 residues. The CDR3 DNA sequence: TGTGCCAGCAGTTTCGTGGGGGGCAATTTCTATGGCTACACCTTC. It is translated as CASSFVGGNFYGYTF.

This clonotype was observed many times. In DNA form, the CDR3 reads TGCGTCGGGGGACAGGCGGACAATACGCAGTATTTT. Its translation is CVGGQADNTQYF. This chain joins TRBV29-1 and TRBJ2-3; 8 bases line up with TRBD1. Germline V lookup: CDR1 SQVTM, CDR2 ANQGSEA. The CDR3 extends over 12 amino acids.

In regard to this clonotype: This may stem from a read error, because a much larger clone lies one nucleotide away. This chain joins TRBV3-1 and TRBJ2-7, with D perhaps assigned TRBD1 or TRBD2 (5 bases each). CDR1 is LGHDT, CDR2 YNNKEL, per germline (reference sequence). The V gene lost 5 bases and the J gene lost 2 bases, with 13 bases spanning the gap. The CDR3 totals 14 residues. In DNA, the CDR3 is TGTGCCAGCAGCGTAACCGGGACGACCTACGAGCAGTACGTC. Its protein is CASSVTGTTYEQYV.

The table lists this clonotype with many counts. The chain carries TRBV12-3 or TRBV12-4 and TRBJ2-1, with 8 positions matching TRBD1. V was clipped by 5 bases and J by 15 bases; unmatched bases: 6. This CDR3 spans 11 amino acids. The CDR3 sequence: CASSLGTGRFF. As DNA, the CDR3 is TGTGCCAGCAGTCTCGGGACAGGTCGGTTCTTC.

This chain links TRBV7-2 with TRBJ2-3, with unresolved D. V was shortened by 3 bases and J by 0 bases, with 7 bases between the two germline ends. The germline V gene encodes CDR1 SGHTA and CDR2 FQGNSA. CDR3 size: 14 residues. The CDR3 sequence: CASSFRLSTDTQYF. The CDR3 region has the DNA TGTGCCAGCAGCTTTCGGCTTAGCACAGATACGCAGTATTTT.

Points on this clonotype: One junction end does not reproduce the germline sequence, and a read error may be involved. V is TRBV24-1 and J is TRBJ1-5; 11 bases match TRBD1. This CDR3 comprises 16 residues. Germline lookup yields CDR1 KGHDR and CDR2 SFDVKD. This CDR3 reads CATSGPGTGGAQPEHF. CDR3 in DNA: TGTGCCACCAGTGGCCCCGGGACAGGGGGAGCTCAGCCCGAGCATTTT.

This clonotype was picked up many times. CDR3 nucleotide sequence: TGCAGTGCTTTCCGGGACAGAGCCTACGAGCAGTACTTC. It codes for CSAFRDRAYEQYF. The V gene is TRBV20-1, the J gene TRBJ2-7; TRBD1 matches at 7 bases. V was clipped by 5 bases and J by 2 bases; unmatched bases: 6. The germline V gene encodes CDR1 DFQATT and CDR2 SNEGSKA (reference sequence). The CDR3 is 13 amino acids.

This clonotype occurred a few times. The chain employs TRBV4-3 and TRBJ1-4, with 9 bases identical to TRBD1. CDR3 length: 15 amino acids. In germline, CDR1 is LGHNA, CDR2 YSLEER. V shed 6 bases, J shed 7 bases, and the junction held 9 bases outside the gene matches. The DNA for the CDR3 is TGCGCCAGCAGTCAGTCGGGACAGGGAGGTGAAAAACTGTTTTTT. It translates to CASSQSGQGGEKLFF.

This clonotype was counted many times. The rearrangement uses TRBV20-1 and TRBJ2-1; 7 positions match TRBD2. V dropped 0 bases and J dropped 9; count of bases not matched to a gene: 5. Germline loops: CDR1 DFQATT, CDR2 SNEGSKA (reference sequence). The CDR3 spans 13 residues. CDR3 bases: TGCAGTGCTAGAGATGCGCTAGCGGTTGAGCAGTTCTTC. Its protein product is CSARDALAVEQFF.

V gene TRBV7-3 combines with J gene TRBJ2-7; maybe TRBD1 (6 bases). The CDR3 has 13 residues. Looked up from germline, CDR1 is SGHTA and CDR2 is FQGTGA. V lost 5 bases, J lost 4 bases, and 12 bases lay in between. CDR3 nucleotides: TGTGCCAGCAGCCCCGGGACACCTTACGAGCAGTACTTC. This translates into CASSPGTPYEQYF.

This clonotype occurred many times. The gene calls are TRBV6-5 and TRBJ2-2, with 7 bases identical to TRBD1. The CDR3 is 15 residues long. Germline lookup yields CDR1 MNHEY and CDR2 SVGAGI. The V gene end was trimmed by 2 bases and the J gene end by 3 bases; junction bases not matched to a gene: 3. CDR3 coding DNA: TGTGCCAGCAGTTACATGCAGGGGGACACCGGGGAGCTGTTTTTT. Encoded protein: CASSYMQGDTGELFF.